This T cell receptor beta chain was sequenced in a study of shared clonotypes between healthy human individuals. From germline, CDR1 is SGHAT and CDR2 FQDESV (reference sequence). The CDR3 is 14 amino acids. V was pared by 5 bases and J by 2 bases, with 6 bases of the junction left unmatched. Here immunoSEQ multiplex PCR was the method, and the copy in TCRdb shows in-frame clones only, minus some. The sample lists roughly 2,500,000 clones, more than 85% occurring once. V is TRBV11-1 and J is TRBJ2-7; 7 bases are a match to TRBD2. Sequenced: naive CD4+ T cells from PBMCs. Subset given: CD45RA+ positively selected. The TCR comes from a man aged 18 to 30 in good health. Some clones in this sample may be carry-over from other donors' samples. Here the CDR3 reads CASSVTGTTYEQYF. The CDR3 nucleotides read TGTGCCAGCAGCGTAACCGGGACTACCTACGAGCAGTACTTC.